The source of this TCR beta chain is a study of OX40 agonist ivuxolimab in advanced cancers. About the study: Prior anti-PD-1, anti-PD-L1 or anti-CTLA-4 therapy was allowed; 30% to 40% had some.

Autoimmune disease history or systemic immunosuppression meant exclusion. The germline V gene has CDR1 LNHNV and CDR2 YYDKDF (reference sequence). Trimming took off 1 base at V and 7 bases at J, with 13 bases between the two ends. The CDR3 is 14 residues long. TCRdb's table, derived via immunoSEQ multiplex PCR, lists solely in-frame clones and lacks some. The sample lists fewer than 15,000 clones, about 81% occurring once. Sequencing was performed on CD4+ or CD8+ T cells sorted from blood, taken in a trial of the OX40 agonist ivuxolimab. The rearrangement links TRBV15 to TRBJ1-1; TRBD1 is a possible D gene (5 bases). This sequence was found in an adult with an advanced solid tumor such as melanoma, head and neck, liver or kidney cancer. CDR3 residues: CATSRGGGAIEAFF. CDR3 nucleotides: TGTGCCACCAGCAGAGGGGGGGGAGCGATTGAAGCTTTCTTT. Complete variable domain (other parts from reference TRBV15 and TRBJ1-1): DAMVIQNPRYQVTQFGKPVTLSCSQTLNHNVMYWYQQKSSQAPKLLFHYYDKDFNNEADTPDNFQSRRPNTSFCFLDIRSPGLGDTAMYLCATSRGGGAIEAFFGQGTRLTVV.